This TCR beta chain was profiled in a study of cytomegalovirus exposure and HLA in healthy donors. Regarding the study as a whole: Most TCR sequences showed up rarely, but some public TCRs showed up in many donors. In a later analysis, V- and J-gene trimming of beta chains associated with a DCLRE1C missense variant, replicated independently.

Worth noting for this clone: What it recognizes is unknown.

The CDR3 is 15 residues long. CDR1 and CDR2 (germline): MNHEY, SVGAGI. With 4 bases removed from V and 5 bases from J, the gap between germline ends came to 15 bases. PCR used 60 Vbeta primers and 13 Jbeta primers. The table came from immunoSEQ multiplex PCR; TCRdb's copy has only in-frame clones and leaves some out. The sample includes some 150,000 clones, around four fifths of them seen just once. J is TRBJ2-1 and V is TRBV6-5; possibly TRBD2 for D (5 bases). Input material: PBMCs. The sequence came from a male donor in good health and CMV-seronegative. CDR3 in amino acids: CASSSRRALNNEQFF. Here the CDR3 DNA reads TGTGCCAGCAGTTCTCGGCGGGCCCTCAACAATGAGCAGTTCTTC.